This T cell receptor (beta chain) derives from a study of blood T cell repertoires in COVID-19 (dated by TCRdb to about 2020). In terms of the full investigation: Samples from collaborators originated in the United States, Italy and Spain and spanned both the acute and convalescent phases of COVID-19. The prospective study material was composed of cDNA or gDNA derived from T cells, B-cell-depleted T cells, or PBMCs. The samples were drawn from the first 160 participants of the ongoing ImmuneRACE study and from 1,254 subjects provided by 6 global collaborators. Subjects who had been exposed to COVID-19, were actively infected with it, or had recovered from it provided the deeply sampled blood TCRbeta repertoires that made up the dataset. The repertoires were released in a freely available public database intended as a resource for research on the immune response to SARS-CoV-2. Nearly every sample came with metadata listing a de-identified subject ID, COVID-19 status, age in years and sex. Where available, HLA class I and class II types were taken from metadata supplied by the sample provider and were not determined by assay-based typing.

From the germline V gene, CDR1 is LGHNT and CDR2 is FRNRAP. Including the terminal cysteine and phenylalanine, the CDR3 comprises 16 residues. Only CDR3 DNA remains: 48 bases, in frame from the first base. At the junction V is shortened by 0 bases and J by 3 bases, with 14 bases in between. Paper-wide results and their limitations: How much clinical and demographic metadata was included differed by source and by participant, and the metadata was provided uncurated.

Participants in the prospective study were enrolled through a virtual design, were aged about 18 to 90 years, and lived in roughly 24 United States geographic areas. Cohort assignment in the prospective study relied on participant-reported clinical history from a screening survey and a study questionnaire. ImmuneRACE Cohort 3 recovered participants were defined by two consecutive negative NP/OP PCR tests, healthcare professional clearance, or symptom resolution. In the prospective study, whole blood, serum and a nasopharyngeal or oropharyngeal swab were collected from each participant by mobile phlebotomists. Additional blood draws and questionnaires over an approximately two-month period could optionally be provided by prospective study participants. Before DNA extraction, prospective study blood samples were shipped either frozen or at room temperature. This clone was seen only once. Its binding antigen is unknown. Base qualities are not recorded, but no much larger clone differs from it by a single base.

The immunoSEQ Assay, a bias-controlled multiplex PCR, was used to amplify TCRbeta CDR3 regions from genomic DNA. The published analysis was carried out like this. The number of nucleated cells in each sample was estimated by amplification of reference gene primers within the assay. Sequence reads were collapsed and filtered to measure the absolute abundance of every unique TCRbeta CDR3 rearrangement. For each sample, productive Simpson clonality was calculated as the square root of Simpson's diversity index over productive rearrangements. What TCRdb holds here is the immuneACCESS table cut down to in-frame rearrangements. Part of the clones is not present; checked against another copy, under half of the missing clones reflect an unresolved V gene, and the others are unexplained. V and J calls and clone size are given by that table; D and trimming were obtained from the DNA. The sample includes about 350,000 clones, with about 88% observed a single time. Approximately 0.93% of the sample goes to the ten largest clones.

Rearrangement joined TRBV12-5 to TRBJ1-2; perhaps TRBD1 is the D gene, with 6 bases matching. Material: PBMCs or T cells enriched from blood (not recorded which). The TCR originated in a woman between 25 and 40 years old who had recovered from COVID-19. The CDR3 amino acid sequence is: CASGLVLPGGHYGYTF. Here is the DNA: TGTGCTAGTGGTTTGGTACTTCCGGGGGGGCACTATGGCTACACCTTC.